Listed here are 12 T cell receptor beta chains from one sample, sequenced in a study of PD-L1 blockade in urothelial cancer. Documented time point: pretreatment peripheral blood. Assay: immunoSEQ multiplex PCR; the TCRdb copy retains only in-frame clones and omits some. The sample shows 43,000 or so clones, more than 70% of them seen only once. The material sequenced was PBMCs, taken around atezolizumab (anti-PD-L1) treatment. The source is a man aged 55 to 70 with urothelial cancer.

V usage is TRBV30 and J usage is TRBJ2-3; 12 bases match TRBD2. V lost 3 bases to trimming and J lost 0 bases; unmatched junction nucleotides: 4. The V gene's germline CDR1 is GTSNPN and CDR2 SVGIG (reference sequence). The CDR3 consists of 16 residues. The CDR3 DNA reads TGTGCCTGGAGCCCCGGGACTAGCGGGAGCACAGATACGCAGTATTTT. This encodes CAWSPGTSGSTDTQYF.

This chain joins TRBV11-2 and TRBJ2-5, with 7 bases fitting TRBD1. Losses at the gene ends were 5 bases for V and 2 bases for J; bases not matched to a gene: 5. CDR1 SGHAT and CDR2 FQNNGV come from the germline V gene. CDR3 length: 14 residues. The CDR3 region has the DNA TGTGCCAGCAGCGGAACGGGACAGCAAGAGACCCAGTACTTC. Amino acid sequence: CASSGTGQQETQYF. Full variable domain (rest looked up from reference TRBV11-2 and TRBJ2-5): EAGVAQSPRYKIIEKRQSVAFWCNPISGHATLYWYQQILGQGPKLLIQFQNNGVVDDSQLPKDRFSAERLKGVDSTLKIQPAKLEDSAVYLCASSGTGQQETQYFGPGTRLLVL.

The J gene is TRBJ2-2, the V gene TRBV11-3, with 9 bases identical to TRBD1. This CDR3 contains 15 residues. Trimming cost V 6 bases and J 6 bases; bases outside gene matches: 8. The germline V gene has CDR1 SGHNT and CDR2 YENEEA. CDR3 region: CASSSPGTGPGELFF. The DNA of the CDR3 is TGTGCCAGCAGTTCACCCGGGACAGGGCCCGGGGAGCTGTTTTTT. The full variable domain, its missing parts supplied by reference TRBV11-3 and TRBJ2-2, is EAGVVQSPRYKIIEKKQPVAFWCNPISGHNTLYWYLQNLGQGPELLIRYENEEAVDDSQLPKDRFSAERLKGVDSTLKIQPAELGDSAVYLCASSSPGTGPGELFFGEGSRLTVL.

The gene calls are TRBV28 and TRBJ2-3; TRBD1 matches at 7 bases. The germline CDR1 and CDR2 sequences are MDHEN and SYDVKM. The CDR3 is 15 amino acids. Trimming took 5 bases from V and 4 from J; bases not matched to a gene: 9. CDR3 amino acids: CASSLPGGQADTQYF. In nucleotides, the CDR3 is TGTGCCAGCAGTCTACCAGGGGGTCAGGCAGATACGCAGTATTTT.

This chain uses TRBV21-1 with TRBJ2-7; the D call TRBD2 from the table was never checked on the DNA. TRBV21-1 is marked as a pseudogene. This CDR3 spans 14 amino acids. The CDR3 loop reads CASSMAESEGEQYF. Here the CDR3 DNA reads TGTGCCAGCAGCATGGCGGAGAGCGAGGGAGAGCAGTACTTC.

The V and J genes are TRBV2 and TRBJ1-1, with D tentatively TRBD1 (5 bases). The CDR3 has 12 residues. V was pared by 6 bases and J by 6 bases, with 11 bases between. CDR1 and CDR2 (germline): SNHLY, FYNNEI. CDR3 in amino acids: CASRKGSAEAFF. The CDR3 bases are TGTGCCAGCAGAAAGGGGTCAGCTGAAGCTTTCTTT.

V gene TRBV6-1 combines with J gene TRBJ2-3; TRBD2 aligns across 8 bases. The V and J ends lost 7 bases and 0 bases, in that order; junction bases with no gene match: 3. The CDR3 has 14 amino acids. Germline V lookup: CDR1 MNHNS, CDR2 SASEGT. The CDR3 DNA sequence: TGTGCCAGCACCGGCGGGGGGAGCACAGATACGCAGTATTTT. It translates to CASTGGGSTDTQYF.

The J gene is TRBJ2-4, the V gene TRBV7-2; 7 bases match TRBD2. The CDR3 is 14 amino acids. V shed 5 bases, J shed 9 bases, and the junction held 10 bases outside the gene matches. The V gene's germline CDR1 is SGHTA and CDR2 FQGNSA. The CDR3 reads CASSAGLDGGIQYF. In nucleotides, the CDR3 is TGTGCCAGCAGCGCAGGACTAGATGGCGGCATTCAGTACTTC.

The rearrangement joins TRBV4-2 to TRBJ2-7; 8 bases are a match to TRBD2. The V gene end was trimmed by 0 bases and the J gene end by 2 bases; junction bases not matched to a gene: 3. Germline CDR1 reads LGHNA; CDR2 reads YNFKEQ. This CDR3 is 15 amino acids long. The CDR3 spells CASSQEDGGAYEQYF. The CDR3 nucleotides read TGTGCCAGCAGCCAAGAGGACGGGGGGGCCTACGAGCAGTACTTC.

J is TRBJ2-6 and V is TRBV7-2; D unresolved. This CDR3 has 16 residues. Trimming removed 5 bases at V and 0 bases at J, with 11 bases between. Germline CDR1 reads SGHTA; CDR2 reads FQGNSA. The CDR3 nucleotides are TGTGCCAGCAGCCAACGCCTCGGCTCTGGGGCCAACGTCCTGACTTTC. Its protein is CASSQRLGSGANVLTF.

The V call is TRBV7-2, the J call TRBJ2-6; D is perhaps TRBD2 (6 bases). The V end was cut by 5 bases, the J end by 1 base, with 15 bases between. Germline V gene sequence: CDR1 SGHTA, CDR2 FQGNSA. The CDR3 length is 17 residues. Here the CDR3 reads CASSPRLGGSGANVLTF. DNA of the CDR3: TGTGCCAGCAGCCCGCGTTTGGGAGGATCTGGGGCCAACGTCCTGACTTTC.

This clone was observed a handful of times. The V call is TRBV11-2, the J call TRBJ2-7, with 8 bases aligning to TRBD1. CDR3 length: 16 residues. Germline lookup yields CDR1 SGHAT and CDR2 FQNNGV. V was clipped by 5 bases and J by 2 bases; unmatched bases: 11. CDR3 coding DNA: TGTGCCAGCAGCCCTCTACGCCGGGACAGGACCTACGAGCAGTACTTC. Translating gives CASSPLRRDRTYEQYF.